The rows below give T cell receptor beta chains drawn from one sample of a study of vaccination and CD4 T cells after COVID-19. Using its own MiXCR run on the PCR reads, TCRdb lists one record per CDR3 protein. The data contain some 18,000 distinct CDR3 sequences, around 48% of them seen just once; the ten biggest clones take up roughly 2.6%. Their cognate antigens are unknown. This specimen consisted of CD4+ T cells from blood, cultured in vitro, obtained after SARS-CoV-2 vaccination. Receptors originate from a human donor who had recovered from COVID-19. CDR3s include the opening cysteine and the closing phenylalanine or tryptophan. A D gene is named only where the DNA matches it firmly. Expanded clones are given a class, and other clones once, few, many or no size at all.

>TRBV2|few|TRBJ1-5|TRBD1
CASTLTGDQPQHF
TGTGCCAGCACCCTAACAGGGGATCAGCCCCAGCATTTT
>TRBV7-2|few|TRBJ1-3|.
CASSPTGGPTIYF
TGTGCCAGCAGCCCCACCGGGGGTCCCACCATATATTTT
>TRBV12-3/TRBV12-4|few|TRBJ2-5|.
CASSFYQGGKETQYF
TGTGCCAGCAGTTTTTACCAGGGTGGTAAGGAGACCCAGTACTTC
>TRBV20-1|few|TRBJ2-2|.
CSARLNTGELFF
TGCAGTGCGAGACTCAACACCGGGGAGCTGTTTTTT
>TRBV7-2|few|TRBJ1-1|.
CASSSRRENTEAFF
TGTGCCAGCAGCTCCCGGAGGGAGAACACTGAAGCTTTCTTT
>TRBV27|.|TRBJ2-5|TRBD2
CASSLLASGRQETQYF
TGTGCCAGCAGTTTATTAGCTAGCGGGAGACAAGAGACCCAGTACTTC
>TRBV6-2/TRBV6-3|few|TRBJ1-6|TRBD1
CASSPLAGGAPLHF
TGTGCCAGCAGTCCCCTCGCAGGGGGGGCACCCCTCCACTTT
>TRBV7-3|.|TRBJ2-3|TRBD2
CASSEQSGGIFDTQYF
TGTGCCAGCAGCGAGCAGAGCGGGGGGATTTTTGATACGCAGTATTTT
>TRBV7-9|medium-sized|TRBJ1-1|.
CASSYEPGSEAFF
TGTGCCAGCAGCTATGAGCCGGGATCAGAAGCTTTCTTT
>TRBV2|.|TRBJ1-1|.
CASINGGTPNTEAFF
TGTGCCAGCATTAACGGAGGGACACCGAACACTGAAGCTTTCTTT
>TRBV7-7|.|TRBJ2-5|TRBD2
CASSLGLAGSETQYF
TGTGCCAGCAGCCTCGGACTAGCGGGGAGTGAGACCCAGTACTTC
>TRBV7-9|once|TRBJ2-5|.
CASIAEESRETQYF
TGTGCCAGCATCGCGGAAGAGAGCCGAGAGACCCAGTACTTC
>TRBV12-3/TRBV12-4|.|TRBJ2-3|.
CASRRGTDTQYF
TGTGCCAGCAGGCGAGGCACAGATACGCAGTATTTT
>TRBV28|.|TRBJ1-1|.
CASSLRTRTKAFF
TGTGCCAGCAGTTTAAGGACGCGGACAAAAGCTTTCTTT
>TRBV7-2|few|TRBJ1-1|TRBD1
CASSSRQGSTEAFF
TGTGCCAGCAGCTCGAGACAGGGCTCCACTGAAGCTTTCTTT
>TRBV11-2|.|TRBJ2-2|.
CASRVRSNTGELFF
TGTGCCAGCAGGGTGCGATCTAACACCGGGGAGCTGTTTTTT
>TRBV5-1|.|TRBJ2-7|.
CASSLMEEQYF
TGCGCCAGCAGCTTGATGGAGGAGCAGTACTTC
>TRBV19|few|TRBJ1-1|TRBD1
CASSPRQGGTEAFF
TGTGCCAGTAGTCCTCGTCAGGGGGGGACTGAAGCTTTCTTT
>TRBV7-2|.|TRBJ2-7|.
CASSFGGTYEQYF
TGTGCCAGCAGCTTCGGCGGGACCTACGAGCAGTACTTC
>TRBV6-1|few|TRBJ2-7|TRBD1
CASSEKTGNQYF
TGTGCCAGCAGTGAAAAGACAGGGAATCAGTACTTC
>TRBV7-2|.|TRBJ1-2|.
CASSPRTDYGYTF
TGTGCCAGCAGCCCTAGGACAGACTATGGCTACACCTTC
>TRBV20-1|once|TRBJ2-3|.
CSARAGPLADTQYF
TGCAGTGCCAGAGCAGGGCCTCTCGCAGATACGCAGTATTTT
>TRBV7-2|few|TRBJ1-2|TRBD1
CASSSFDRGVDGYTF
TGTGCCAGCAGCTCTTTCGACAGGGGAGTTGATGGCTACACCTTC
>TRBV7-8|.|TRBJ2-5|.
CASSLVGLEKMETQYF
TGTGCCAGCAGCTTAGTGGGTCTAGAGAAAATGGAGACCCAGTACTTC
>TRBV7-8|.|TRBJ1-2|.
CASSLGTEANYGYTF
TGTGCCAGCAGCTTAGGGACAGAAGCTAACTATGGCTACACCTTC
>TRBV6-1|few|TRBJ2-5|.
CASSEWGTQYF
TGTGCCAGCAGTGAATGGGGGACCCAGTACTTC
>TRBV20-1|few|TRBJ2-6|.
CSARDRADSGANVLTF
TGCAGTGCTAGAGATCGAGCCGACTCTGGGGCCAACGTCCTGACTTTC
>TRBV7-3|.|TRBJ1-6|.
CASGLNSIGTDNSPLHF
TGTGCCAGCGGCTTAAATTCTATCGGGACGGATAATTCACCCCTCCACTTT
>TRBV28|.|TRBJ2-5|TRBD1
CASSSPGTGAQETQYF
TGTGCCAGCAGTTCCCCCGGGACAGGGGCCCAAGAGACCCAGTACTTC